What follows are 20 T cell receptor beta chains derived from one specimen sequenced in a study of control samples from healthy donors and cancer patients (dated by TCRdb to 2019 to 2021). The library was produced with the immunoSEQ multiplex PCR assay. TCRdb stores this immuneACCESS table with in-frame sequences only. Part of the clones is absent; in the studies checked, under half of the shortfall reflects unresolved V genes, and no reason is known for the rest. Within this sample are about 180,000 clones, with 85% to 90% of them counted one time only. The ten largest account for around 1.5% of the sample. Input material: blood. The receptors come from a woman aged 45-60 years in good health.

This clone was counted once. CDR3 loop: CASSVTSTDTQYF. The CDR3 DNA reads TGCGCCAGCAGCGTGACTAGCACAGATACGCAGTATTTT. The chain has TRBV5-1 and TRBJ2-3; no clear D. V was cut by 4 bases and J by 0 bases, with 6 bases left in between. This CDR3 has 13 residues. Per the germline V gene, CDR1 is SGHRS and CDR2 is YFSETQ.

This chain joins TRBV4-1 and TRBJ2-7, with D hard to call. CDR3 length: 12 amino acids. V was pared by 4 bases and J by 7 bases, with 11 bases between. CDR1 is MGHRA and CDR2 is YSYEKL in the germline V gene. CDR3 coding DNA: TGCGCCAGCAGCCCACCCGGATCTGAGCAGTACTTC. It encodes CASSPPGSEQYF.

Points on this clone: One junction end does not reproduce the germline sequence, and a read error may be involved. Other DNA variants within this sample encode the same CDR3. CDR3 protein: CASSLEPGANTGELFF. In DNA, the CDR3 is TGCGCCAGCAGCTTGGAGCCAGGGGCGAACACCGGGGAACTGTTTTTT. The J gene is TRBJ2-2, the V gene TRBV5-1; TRBD1 might be the D (6 bases). The CDR3 spans 16 residues. The germline CDR1 and CDR2 sequences are SGHRS and YFSETQ.

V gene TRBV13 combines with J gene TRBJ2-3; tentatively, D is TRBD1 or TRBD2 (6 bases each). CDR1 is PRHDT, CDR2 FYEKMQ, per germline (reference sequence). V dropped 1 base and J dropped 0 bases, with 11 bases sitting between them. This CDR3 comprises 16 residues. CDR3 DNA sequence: TGTGCCAGCAGCTTAGAGTCGGGGGCTAGCACAGATACGCAGTATTTT. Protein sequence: CASSLESGASTDTQYF. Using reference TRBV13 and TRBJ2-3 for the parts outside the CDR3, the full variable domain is AAGVIQSPRHLIKEKRETATLKCYPIPRHDTVYWYQQGPGQDPQFLISFYEKMQSDKGSIPDRFSAQQFSDYHSELNMSSLELGDSALYFCASSLESGASTDTQYFGPGTRLTVL.

The DNA of the CDR3 is TGCAGCGCCTGCCGGGGGGTATCAGGAAACACCATATATTTT. Encoded protein: CSACRGVSGNTIYF. The rearrangement uses TRBV29-1 and TRBJ1-3; tentative D call: TRBD1 (5 bases). There are 14 residues in the CDR3. Germline lookup yields CDR1 SQVTM and CDR2 ANQGSEA. Trimming shortened V by 7 bases and J by 4 bases, and 17 bases separated the two germline ends.

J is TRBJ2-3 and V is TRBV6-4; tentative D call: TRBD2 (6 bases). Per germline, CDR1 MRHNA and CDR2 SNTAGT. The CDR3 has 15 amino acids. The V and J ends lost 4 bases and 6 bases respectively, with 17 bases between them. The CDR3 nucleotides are TGTGCCAGCAGTGTCAATAGCGGCCTAGGGGATACGCAGTATTTT. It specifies CASSVNSGLGDTQYF.

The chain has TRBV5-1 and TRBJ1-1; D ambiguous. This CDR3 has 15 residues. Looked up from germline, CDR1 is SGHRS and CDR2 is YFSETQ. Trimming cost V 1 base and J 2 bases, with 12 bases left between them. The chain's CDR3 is CASSLLAGLNTEAFF. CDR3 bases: TGCGCCAGCAGCTTGTTGGCAGGACTAAACACTGAAGCTTTCTTT.

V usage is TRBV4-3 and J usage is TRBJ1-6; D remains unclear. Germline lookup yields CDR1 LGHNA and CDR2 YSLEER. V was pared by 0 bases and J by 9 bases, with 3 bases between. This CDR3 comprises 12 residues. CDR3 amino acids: CASSQEGSPLHF. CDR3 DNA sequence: TGCGCCAGCAGCCAAGAGGGTTCACCCCTCCACTTT.

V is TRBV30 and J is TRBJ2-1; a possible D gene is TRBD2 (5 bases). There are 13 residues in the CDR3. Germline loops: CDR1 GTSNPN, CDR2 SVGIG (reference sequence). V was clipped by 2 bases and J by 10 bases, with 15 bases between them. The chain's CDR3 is CAWSLMRVGEQFF. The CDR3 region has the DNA TGTGCCTGGAGTCTCATGCGGGTCGGCGAGCAGTTCTTC.

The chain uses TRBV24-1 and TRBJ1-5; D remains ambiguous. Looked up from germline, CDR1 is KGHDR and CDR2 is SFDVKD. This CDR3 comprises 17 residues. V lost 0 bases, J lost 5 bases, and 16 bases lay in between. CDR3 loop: CATSDLSGRAHDQPQHF. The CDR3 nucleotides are TGTGCCACCAGTGATTTGAGCGGAAGGGCCCATGATCAGCCCCAGCATTTT.

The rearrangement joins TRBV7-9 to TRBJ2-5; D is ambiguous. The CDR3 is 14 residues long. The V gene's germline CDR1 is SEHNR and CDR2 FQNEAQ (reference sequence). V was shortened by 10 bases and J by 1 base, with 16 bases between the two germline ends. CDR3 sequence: CAIPGESGQETQYF. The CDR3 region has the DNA TGTGCCATCCCAGGAGAAAGTGGCCAAGAGACCCAGTACTTC.

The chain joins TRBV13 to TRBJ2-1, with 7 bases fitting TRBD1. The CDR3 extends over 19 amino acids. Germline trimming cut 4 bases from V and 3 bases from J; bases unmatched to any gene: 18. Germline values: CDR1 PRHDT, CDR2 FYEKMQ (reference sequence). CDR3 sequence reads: CASSSPDRTPRGRYNEQFF. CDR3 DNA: TGTGCCAGCAGCTCGCCGGACAGGACCCCACGCGGACGCTACAATGAGCAGTTCTTC.

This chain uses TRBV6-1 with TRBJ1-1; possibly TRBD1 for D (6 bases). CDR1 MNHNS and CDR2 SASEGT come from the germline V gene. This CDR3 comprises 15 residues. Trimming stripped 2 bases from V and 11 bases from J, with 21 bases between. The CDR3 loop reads CASSESGVYGLSAFF. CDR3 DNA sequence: TGTGCCAGCAGTGAATCAGGGGTTTATGGTCTCTCGGCTTTCTTT.

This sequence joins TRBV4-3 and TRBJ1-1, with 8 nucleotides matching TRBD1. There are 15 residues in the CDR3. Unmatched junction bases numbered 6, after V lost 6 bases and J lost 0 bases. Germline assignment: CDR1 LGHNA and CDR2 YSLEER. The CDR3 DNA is TGCGCCAGCAGTACTGGACAGGGAATGAACACTGAAGCTTTCTTT. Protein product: CASSTGQGMNTEAFF.

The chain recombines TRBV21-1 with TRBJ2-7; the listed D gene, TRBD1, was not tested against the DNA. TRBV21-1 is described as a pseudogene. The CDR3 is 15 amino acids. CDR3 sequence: CASSSGQGGNYEQYF. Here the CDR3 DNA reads TGTGCCAGCAGCTCGGGACAGGGTGGTAACTACGAGCAGTACTTC.

The CDR3: CSVRTGGNQPQHF. CDR3 coding DNA: TGCAGCGTCCGGACAGGAGGCAATCAGCCCCAGCATTTT. The chain is built from TRBV29-1 and TRBJ1-5; 7 nucleotides align to TRBD1. V lost 6 bases, J lost 2 bases, and 4 bases stayed unmatched. The germline V gene encodes CDR1 SQVTM and CDR2 ANQGSEA. This CDR3 comprises 13 residues.

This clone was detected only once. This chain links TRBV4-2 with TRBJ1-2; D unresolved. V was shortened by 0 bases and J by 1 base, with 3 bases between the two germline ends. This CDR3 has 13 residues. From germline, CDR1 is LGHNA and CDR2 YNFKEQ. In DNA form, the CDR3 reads TGTGCCAGCAGCCAAGACCGTAACTATGGCTACACCTTC. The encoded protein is CASSQDRNYGYTF.

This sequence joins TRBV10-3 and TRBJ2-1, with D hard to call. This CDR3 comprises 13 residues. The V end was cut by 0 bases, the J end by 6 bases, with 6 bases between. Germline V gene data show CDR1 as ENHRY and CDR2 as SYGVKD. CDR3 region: CAISESVSNEQFF. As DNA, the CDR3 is TGTGCCATCAGTGAGTCGGTCAGCAATGAGCAGTTCTTC.

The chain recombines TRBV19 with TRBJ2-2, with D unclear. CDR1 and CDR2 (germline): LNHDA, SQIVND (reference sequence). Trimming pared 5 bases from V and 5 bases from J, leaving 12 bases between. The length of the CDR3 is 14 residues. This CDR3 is CASSSWPWTGELFF. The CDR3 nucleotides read TGTGCCAGTAGTTCCTGGCCGTGGACCGGGGAGCTGTTTTTT.

CDR3 bases: TGTGCCAGCTCACCACCGACAGGGGGGGGAAACACTGAAGCTTTCTTT. It specifies CASSPPTGGGNTEAFF. The J gene is TRBJ1-1, the V gene TRBV18; 9 bases fit TRBD1. This CDR3 spans 16 amino acids. V shed 0 bases, J shed 2 bases, and the junction held 4 bases outside the gene matches. The germline gives CDR1 KGHSH, CDR2 LQKENI.